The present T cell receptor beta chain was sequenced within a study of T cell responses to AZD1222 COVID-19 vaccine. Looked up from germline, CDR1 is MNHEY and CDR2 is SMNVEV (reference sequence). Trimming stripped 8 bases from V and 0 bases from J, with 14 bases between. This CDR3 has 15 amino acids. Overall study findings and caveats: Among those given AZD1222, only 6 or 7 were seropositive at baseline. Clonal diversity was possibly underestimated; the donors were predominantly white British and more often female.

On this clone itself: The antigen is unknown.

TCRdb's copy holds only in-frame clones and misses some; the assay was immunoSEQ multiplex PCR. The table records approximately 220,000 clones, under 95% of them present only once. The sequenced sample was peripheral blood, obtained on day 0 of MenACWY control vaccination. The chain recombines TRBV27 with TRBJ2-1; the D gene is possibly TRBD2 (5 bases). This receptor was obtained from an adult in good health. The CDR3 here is CASGVRGGSYNEQFF. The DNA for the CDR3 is TGTGCCAGCGGGGTCAGAGGAGGCTCCTACAATGAGCAGTTCTTC.